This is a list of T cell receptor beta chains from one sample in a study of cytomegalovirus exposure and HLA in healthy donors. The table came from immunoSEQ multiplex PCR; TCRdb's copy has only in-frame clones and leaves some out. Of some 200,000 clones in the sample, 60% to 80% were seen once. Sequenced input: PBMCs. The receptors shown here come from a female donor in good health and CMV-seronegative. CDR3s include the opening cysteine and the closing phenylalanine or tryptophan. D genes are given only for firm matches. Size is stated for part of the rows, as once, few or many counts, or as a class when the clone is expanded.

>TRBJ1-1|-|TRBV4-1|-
TGCGCCAGCAGCCTCTACGGAGACGGCATGAACACTGAAGCTTTCTTT
CASSLYGDGMNTEAFF
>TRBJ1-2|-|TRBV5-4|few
TGTGCCAGCATAGGGGAGGACTATGGCTACACCTTC
CASIGEDYGYTF
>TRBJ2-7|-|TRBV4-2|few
TGTGCCAGCAGCCAAGATCTTCGGGGAGGCAGCTACGAGCAGTACTTC
CASSQDLRGGSYEQYF
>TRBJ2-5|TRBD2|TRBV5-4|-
TGTGCCAGCAACCAGCGGGAGGGCCTCGGGGAGACCCAGTACTTC
CASNQREGLGETQYF
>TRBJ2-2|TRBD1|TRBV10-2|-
TGCGCCACCCTGGACAGGGCGGCCGGGGAGCTGTTTTTT
CATLDRAAGELFF
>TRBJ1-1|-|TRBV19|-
TGTGCCAGTACCCCGACAGGGAACACTGAAGCTTTCTTT
CASTPTGNTEAFF
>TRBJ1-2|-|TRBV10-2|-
TGCGCCAGCAGCCGTGGACTGTACTATGGCTACACCTTC
CASSRGLYYGYTF
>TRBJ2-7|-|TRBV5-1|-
TGCGCCAGCAGCTTGTCTAGTACTTCCTACGAGCAGTACTTC
CASSLSSTSYEQYF
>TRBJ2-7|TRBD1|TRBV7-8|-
TGTGCCAGCAGCGCGGGACAGGGGTTCCACGAGCAGTACTTC
CASSAGQGFHEQYF
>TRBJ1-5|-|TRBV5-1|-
TGCGCCAGCAGCTTGATATCAGGTGGCAATCAGCCCCAGCATTTT
CASSLISGGNQPQHF
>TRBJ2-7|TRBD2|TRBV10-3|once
TGTGCCATCAGTGAGTTCAATAGCGGGAGGTCCTACGAGCAGTACTTC
CAISEFNSGRSYEQYF
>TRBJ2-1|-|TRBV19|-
TGTGCCAGTAGTATAGCGGGTAGCTCCAATGAGCAGTTCTTC
CASSIAGSSNEQFF
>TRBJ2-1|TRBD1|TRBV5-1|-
TGCGCCAGCAGCCCGGCGGAGACAGGGAAACATGAGCAGTTCTTC
CASSPAETGKHEQFF
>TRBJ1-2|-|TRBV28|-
TGTGCCAGCAGTTGGCGGGACGGCTTCTATGGCTACACCTTC
CASSWRDGFYGYTF
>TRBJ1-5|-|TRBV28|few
TGTGCCAGCAGTTTGCCCCCGATCGGGAGCAATCAGCCCCAGCATTTT
CASSLPPIGSNQPQHF
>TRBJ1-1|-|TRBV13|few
TGTGCCAGCAGCTTAGGGGCAGGGAATGCTTTCTTT
CASSLGAGNAFF
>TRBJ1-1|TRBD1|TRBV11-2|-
TGTGCCAGCAGCTTAGATCTAGGGGGCGGAACTGAAGCTTTCTTT
CASSLDLGGGTEAFF